The clone carrying this T cell receptor beta chain came up a few times. These data originate in a study of T cells in Graves' hyperthyroidism and ophthalmopathy. There are 15 residues in the CDR3. Losses at the gene ends were 3 bases for V and 12 bases for J; bases not matched to a gene: 12. Germline V gives CDR1 GTSNPN, CDR2 SVGIG (reference sequence). RNA transcripts were the template for amplifying TCR beta CDR3 regions. The HTBI primer set drove a first-round RT-PCR of the TCR CDR3. TCRdb re-analysed the multiplex PCR reads in MiXCR, keeping a single row per CDR3 protein. The sample carries about 640,000 distinct CDR3 sequences, 20% recorded once.

The chain employs TRBV30 and TRBJ2-1; TRBD1 matches 12 bases. The sample comprised blood. The receptor's source is a man aged 30 to 39 with Graves' ophthalmopathy. The CDR3 region has the DNA TGTGCCTGGAGCGCACCGGGACAGGGGGCCGTTACGCAGTTCTTC. As protein: CAWSAPGQGAVTQFF.